These 24 T cell receptor beta chains share one sample of origin, sequenced in a study of shared clonotypes between healthy human individuals. Method: immunoSEQ multiplex PCR; TCRdb's copy keeps in-frame clones and lacks some. The sample includes over a million clones, about three quarters of them seen just once. The sequenced sample was memory CD4+ T cells sorted from blood. Specified subset: CD45RA-negative fraction. The receptors originated from a man between 18 and 29 years old in good health.

The rearrangement joins TRBV14 to TRBJ1-6; tentative D call: TRBD1 (5 bases). The CDR3 sequence is 15 residues long. Trimming stripped 5 bases from V and 6 bases from J, with 14 bases between. The germline V gene has CDR1 SGHDN and CDR2 FVKESK. The CDR3 region has the DNA TGTGCCAGCAGCAGAGAAGGGGCCTCTAATTCACCCCTCCACTTT. It is translated as CASSREGASNSPLHF.

The V call is TRBV28, the J call TRBJ2-7; D remains unclear. CDR1 and CDR2 from the germline V gene are MDHEN and SYDVKM. Between the trimmed V and J ends, which lost 6 bases and 7 bases, there was a span of 16 bases. The CDR3 spans 13 residues. As DNA, the CDR3 is TGTGCCAGCAGATCCCTCGGGCCGGGTGAGCAGTACTTC. It codes for CASRSLGPGEQYF. The entire variable domain, with the rest obtained from reference TRBV28 and TRBJ2-7, is as follows: DVKVTQSSRYLVKRTGEKVFLECVQDMDHENMFWYRQDPGLGLRLIYFSYDVKMKEKGDIPEGYSVSREKKERFSLILESASTNQTSMYLCASRSLGPGEQYFGPGTRLTVT.

The chain employs TRBV18 and TRBJ2-5, with D unresolved. Looked up from germline, CDR1 is KGHSH and CDR2 is LQKENI. V lost 5 bases to trimming and J lost 4 bases, with 11 bases between them. The CDR3 has 13 residues. The CDR3 bases are TGTGCCAGCTCATTAAATAAGGGAGAGACCCAGTACTTC. Protein product: CASSLNKGETQYF.

V usage is TRBV2 and J usage is TRBJ2-2; D not certain. The CDR3 is made up of 13 amino acids. V gave up 2 bases and J gave up 4 bases, with 5 bases separating them. Germline V gene data show CDR1 as SNHLY and CDR2 as FYNNEI. The chain's CDR3 is CASSEYPTGELFF. CDR3 nucleotide sequence: TGTGCCAGCAGTGAATACCCCACCGGGGAGCTGTTTTTT.

The chain has TRBV5-1 and TRBJ1-2; D call uncertain. The germline V gene encodes CDR1 SGHRS and CDR2 YFSETQ. This CDR3 contains 13 residues. V gave up 6 bases and J gave up 0 bases, with 9 bases separating them. The CDR3 region is CASMSGTNYGYTF. CDR3 DNA sequence: TGCGCCAGCATGAGTGGGACTAACTATGGCTACACCTTC. Complete variable domain (other parts from reference TRBV5-1 and TRBJ1-2): KAGVTQTPRYLIKTRGQQVTLSCSPISGHRSVSWYQQTPGQGLQFLFEYFSETQRNKGNFPGRFSGRQFSNSRSEMNVSTLELGDSALYLCASMSGTNYGYTFGSGTRLTVV.

Turning to this clone: Only one base separates this from a far larger clonotype, so it likely reflects a read error. The chain recombines TRBV10-3 with TRBJ2-5; D is perhaps TRBD2 (5 bases). Looked up from germline, CDR1 is ENHRY and CDR2 is SYGVKD. The CDR3 covers 14 residues. CDR3 bases: TGTGCCATCAGTGAGTCACTAGTCCCAGAGATCCAGTACTTC. It encodes CAISESLVPEIQYF.

This clone appeared a single time. V is TRBV5-4 and J is TRBJ1-1, with 9 nucleotides matching TRBD1. With 0 bases clipped from V and 6 bases from J, the junction kept 6 bases outside the gene matches. CDR3 length: 15 amino acids. Per germline, CDR1 SGHNT and CDR2 YYREEE (reference sequence). The CDR3 nucleotides are TGTGCCAGCAGCTTGGGGGGGACAGGGCACTCTGAAGCTTTCTTT. Translation gives CASSLGGTGHSEAFF.

CDR3 nucleotides: TGTGCCAGCAGGGCCGGGGGCAGTGGCTACACCTTC. Amino acid sequence: CASRAGGSGYTF. The V gene is TRBV6-5, the J gene TRBJ1-2; a weak D match, TRBD1 (6 bases). From germline, CDR1 is MNHEY and CDR2 SVGAGI. Trimming pared 6 bases from V and 7 bases from J, leaving 12 bases between. This CDR3 has 12 residues.

Worth noting for this clone: Other DNA sequences in this sample translate to the same CDR3. This chain connects TRBV4-1 to TRBJ2-1; 10 bases match TRBD2. CDR3 length: 15 residues. The trim removed 8 bases at V and 1 base at J, leaving 5 bases unmatched. CDR1 MGHRA and CDR2 YSYEKL come from the germline V gene. For the CDR3, the DNA is TGCGCCAGCTCCCTAGCGGGAGTATCCTACAATGAGCAGTTCTTC. It specifies CASSLAGVSYNEQFF.

The chain links TRBV7-8 to TRBJ1-6; 8 nucleotides agree with TRBD1. The length of the CDR3 is 15 residues. Trimming took 1 base from V and 10 from J; bases not matched to a gene: 6. In germline, CDR1 is SGHVS, CDR2 FQNEAQ. CDR3 protein: CASSLDAGTGSPLHF. In DNA form, the CDR3 reads TGTGCCAGCAGCTTAGACGCGGGGACAGGCTCACCCCTCCACTTT.

This chain links TRBV29-1 with TRBJ2-2; 8 positions agree with TRBD1. CDR3 length: 14 residues. CDR1 SQVTM and CDR2 ANQGSEA come from the germline V gene. The ends lost 4 bases at V and 2 bases at J; junction bases unmatched: 3. The CDR3 DNA is TGCAGCGTTGTGGACAGGGAAAACACCGGGGAGCTGTTTTTT. Its protein product is CSVVDRENTGELFF.

The rearrangement links TRBV18 to TRBJ1-1, with 8 bases aligning to TRBD1. The CDR3 loop spans 14 amino acids. CDR1 KGHSH and CDR2 LQKENI come from the germline V gene. Losses at the gene ends were 3 bases for V and 4 bases for J; bases not matched to a gene: 4. Here the CDR3 DNA reads TGTGCCAGCTCACCGTTTACAGGGGGCACTGAAGCTTTCTTT. Its protein product is CASSPFTGGTEAFF.

This rearrangement joins TRBV7-3 to TRBJ2-2; the D is unclear. Germline CDR1 and CDR2: SGHTA and FQGTGA. CDR3 length equals 14 residues. V was cut by 3 bases and J by 1 base, with 6 bases left in between. This CDR3 is CASSLYENTGELFF. The CDR3 DNA is TGTGCCAGCAGCTTGTATGAGAACACCGGGGAGCTGTTTTTT.

This rearrangement joins TRBV13 to TRBJ1-5; a weak D match, TRBD1 (6 bases). Germline CDR1 reads PRHDT; CDR2 reads FYEKMQ (reference sequence). V lost 0 bases to trimming and J lost 1 base, with 10 bases between them. The CDR3 is made up of 16 amino acids. The CDR3 region has the DNA TGTGCCAGCAGCTTAGGGGGGGGCTCGAGCAATCAGCCCCAGCATTTT. Translation: CASSLGGGSSNQPQHF.

This clone was counted ten times or more. Other DNA sequences in the same sample also yield this CDR3. The rearrangement uses TRBV6-1 and TRBJ2-5; weak D call: TRBD2 (5 bases). The CDR3 consists of 13 residues. Germline V CDR1 and CDR2: MNHNS, SASEGT. V lost 2 bases and J 5 bases, leaving 9 bases between the germline ends. The CDR3 loop reads CASSETRRETQYF. For the CDR3, the DNA is TGTGCCAGCAGTGAAACGAGGAGGGAGACCCAGTACTTC.

This rearrangement joins TRBV13 to TRBJ1-2; D call uncertain. The V gene's germline CDR1 is PRHDT and CDR2 FYEKMQ (reference sequence). This CDR3 spans 14 amino acids. Deletions cut 5 bases from V and 8 bases from J, with 18 bases between. CDR3 DNA sequence: TGTGCCAGCAGCCCAGAAGTCAAGGATCCGGGCTACACCTTC. It yields the protein CASSPEVKDPGYTF.

This chain uses TRBV5-4 with TRBJ2-2; D ambiguous. From germline, CDR1 is SGHNT and CDR2 YYREEE (reference sequence). V shed 0 bases and J shed 3 bases, with 6 bases lying between them. The CDR3 is made up of 14 amino acids. The CDR3: CASSLDSHTGELFF. CDR3 bases: TGTGCCAGCAGCTTGGACAGTCACACCGGGGAGCTGTTTTTT.

This clone was found a few times. This chain links TRBV9 with TRBJ2-3, with D maybe TRBD2 (5 bases). Germline V gene lookup returns CDR1 SGDLS and CDR2 YYNGEE. The V gene lost 0 bases and the J gene lost 2 bases, with 10 bases spanning the gap. This CDR3 contains 15 residues. This CDR3 is CASSVAERTTDTQYF. The CDR3 region has the DNA TGTGCCAGCAGCGTAGCTGAGCGGACCACAGATACGCAGTATTTT.

The rearrangement joins TRBV5-1 to TRBJ1-2; D may be TRBD1 (6 bases). V dropped 8 bases and J dropped 8 bases, with 22 bases sitting between them. The germline CDR1 and CDR2 sequences are SGHRS and YFSETQ. The CDR3 totals 14 residues. Here the CDR3 reads CASSRGTQRGGYTF. CDR3 in DNA: TGCGCCAGTAGTCGTGGCACCCAAAGGGGGGGCTACACCTTC.

This clone was detected only a few times. The rearrangement links TRBV11-2 to TRBJ2-4; D remains ambiguous. There are 14 residues in the CDR3. Per germline, CDR1 SGHAT and CDR2 FQNNGV. V dropped 1 base and J dropped 2 bases, with 6 bases sitting between them. Here the CDR3 reads CASSLGHSKNIQYF. The CDR3 coding sequence is TGTGCCAGCAGCTTAGGGCATTCCAAAAACATTCAGTACTTC.

This sequence joins TRBV2 and TRBJ2-7, with 8 positions matching TRBD2. V trimming: 1 base; J trimming: 1 base; junction bases outside the gene matches: 3. In germline, CDR1 is SNHLY, CDR2 FYNNEI. The CDR3 runs to 15 residues. For the CDR3, the DNA is TGTGCCAGCAGTGAAGACCTAGCGGGTTCCTACGAGCAGTACTTC. It yields the protein CASSEDLAGSYEQYF.

This chain joins TRBV4-2 and TRBJ2-7; 15 bases fit TRBD2. V gave up 3 bases and J gave up 4 bases; unmatched junction bases: 4. The germline V gene has CDR1 LGHNA and CDR2 YNFKEQ. CDR3 length: 16 amino acids. For the CDR3, the DNA is TGTGCCAGCAGCCACGGGGGACTAGCGGGGGGTTACGAGCAGTACTTC. The encoded protein is CASSHGGLAGGYEQYF.

In its sample, this clone was seen once. The sample contains more than one DNA sequence encoding this CDR3. The gene calls are TRBV30 and TRBJ2-7, with D hard to call. The CDR3 is 11 amino acids. Trimming cost V 2 bases and J 6 bases, with 8 bases left between them. Germline V gene lookup returns CDR1 GTSNPN and CDR2 SVGIG (reference sequence). In DNA, the CDR3 is TGTGCCTGGAGTAGGTCGGTCGAGCAGTACTTC. It encodes CAWSRSVEQYF.

The V call is TRBV7-2, the J call TRBJ2-6; possibly TRBD1 for D (5 bases). V dropped 5 bases and J dropped 4 bases, with 15 bases sitting between them. The CDR3 sequence is 16 residues long. Germline CDR1 SGHTA, CDR2 FQGNSA. CDR3 in DNA: TGTGCCAGCAGCCCCGAACCCACAGGAGGGGCCAACGTCCTGACTTTC. Protein: CASSPEPTGGANVLTF.